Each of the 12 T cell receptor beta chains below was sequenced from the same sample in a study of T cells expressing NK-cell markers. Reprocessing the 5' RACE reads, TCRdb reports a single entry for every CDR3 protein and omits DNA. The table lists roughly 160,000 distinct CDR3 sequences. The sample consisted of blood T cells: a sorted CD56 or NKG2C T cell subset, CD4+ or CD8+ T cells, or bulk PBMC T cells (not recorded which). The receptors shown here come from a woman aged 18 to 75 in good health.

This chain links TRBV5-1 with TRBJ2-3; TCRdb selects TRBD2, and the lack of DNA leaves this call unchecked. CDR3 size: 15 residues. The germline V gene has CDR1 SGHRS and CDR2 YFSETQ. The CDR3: CASSRTGLVGDTQYF.

CDR3 in amino acids: CASSPSRTSGSQTEQFF. The chain uses TRBV3-1 and TRBJ2-1; absent DNA, TCRdb's TRBD2 call cannot be checked. The CDR3 contains 17 residues. Germline V gene data show CDR1 as LGHDT and CDR2 as YNNKEL (reference sequence).

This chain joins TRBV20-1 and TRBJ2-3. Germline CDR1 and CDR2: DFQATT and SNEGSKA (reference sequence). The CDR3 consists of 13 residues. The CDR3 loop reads CSADGLRTDTQYF.

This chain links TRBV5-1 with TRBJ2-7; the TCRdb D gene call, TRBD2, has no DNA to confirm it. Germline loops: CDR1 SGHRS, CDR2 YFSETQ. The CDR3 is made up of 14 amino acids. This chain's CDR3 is CASREGIQIYEQYF.

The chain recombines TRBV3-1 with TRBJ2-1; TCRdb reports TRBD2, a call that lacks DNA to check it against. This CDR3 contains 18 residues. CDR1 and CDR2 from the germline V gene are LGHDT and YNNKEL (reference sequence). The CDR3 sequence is CASSHPTPTSGRADEQFF.

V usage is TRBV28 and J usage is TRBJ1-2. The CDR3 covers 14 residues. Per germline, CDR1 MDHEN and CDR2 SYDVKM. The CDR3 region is CASSPLGRTNGYTF.

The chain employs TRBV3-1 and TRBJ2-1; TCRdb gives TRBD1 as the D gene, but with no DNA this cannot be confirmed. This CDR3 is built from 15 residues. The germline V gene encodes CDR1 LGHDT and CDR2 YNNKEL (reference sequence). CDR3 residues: CASRTGGVSYNEQFF.

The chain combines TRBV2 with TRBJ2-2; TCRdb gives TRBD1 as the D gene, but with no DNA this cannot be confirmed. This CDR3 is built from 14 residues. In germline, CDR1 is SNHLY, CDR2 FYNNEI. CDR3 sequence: CASSVRGRTGELFF. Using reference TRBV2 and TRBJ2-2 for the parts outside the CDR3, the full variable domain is EPEVTQTPSHQVTQMGQEVILRCVPISNHLYFYWYRQILGQKVEFLVSFYNNEISEKSEIFDDQFSVERPDGSNFTLKIRSTKLEDSAMYFCASSVRGRTGELFFGEGSRLTVL.

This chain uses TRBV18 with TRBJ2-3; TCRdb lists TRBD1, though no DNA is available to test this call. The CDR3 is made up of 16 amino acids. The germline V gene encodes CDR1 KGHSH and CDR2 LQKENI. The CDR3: CASSSKQGANTDTQYF.

The chain's CDR3 is CSARRGTGVDTQYF. The chain carries TRBV20-1 and TRBJ2-3; TCRdb's assignment of TRBD1 cannot be checked, as there is no DNA. Germline CDR1 and CDR2: DFQATT and SNEGSKA (reference sequence). The length of the CDR3 is 14 residues.

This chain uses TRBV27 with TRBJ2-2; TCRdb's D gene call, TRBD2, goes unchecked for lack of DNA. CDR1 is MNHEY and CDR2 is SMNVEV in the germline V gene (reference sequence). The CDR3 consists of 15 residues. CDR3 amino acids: CASSWTSGNGGELFF.

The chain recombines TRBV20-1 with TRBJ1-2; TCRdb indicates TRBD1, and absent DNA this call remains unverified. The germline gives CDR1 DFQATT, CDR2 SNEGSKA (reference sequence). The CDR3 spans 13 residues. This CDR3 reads CSASGTGEDGYTF.